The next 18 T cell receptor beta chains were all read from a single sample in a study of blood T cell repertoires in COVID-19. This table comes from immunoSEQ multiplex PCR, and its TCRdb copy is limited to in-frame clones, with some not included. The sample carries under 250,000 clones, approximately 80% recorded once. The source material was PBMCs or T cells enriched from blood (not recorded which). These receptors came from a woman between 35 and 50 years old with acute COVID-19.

This chain's CDR3 is CASSLQGYNEKLFF. DNA for the CDR3: TGCGCCAGCAGCTTACAGGGTTATAATGAAAAACTGTTTTTT. This rearrangement joins TRBV5-1 to TRBJ1-4, with a possible D match to TRBD1 (6 bases). Trimming took off 2 bases at V and 4 bases at J, with 9 bases between the two ends. Germline CDR1 reads SGHRS; CDR2 reads YFSETQ. CDR3 length: 14 amino acids.

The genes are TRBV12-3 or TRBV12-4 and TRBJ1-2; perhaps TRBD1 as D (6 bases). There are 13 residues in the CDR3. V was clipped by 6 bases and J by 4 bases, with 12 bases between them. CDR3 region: CASRHRGAYGYTF. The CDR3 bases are TGTGCCAGCAGGCATCGGGGGGCCTATGGCTACACCTTC.

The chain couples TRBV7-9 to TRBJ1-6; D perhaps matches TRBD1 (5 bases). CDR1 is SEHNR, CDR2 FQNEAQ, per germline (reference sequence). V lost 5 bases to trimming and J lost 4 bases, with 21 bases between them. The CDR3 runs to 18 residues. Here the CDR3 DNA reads TGTGCCAGCAGCCCTGGGACTTCCCTGGAGCTTTATAATTCACCCCTCCACTTT. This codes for CASSPGTSLELYNSPLHF.

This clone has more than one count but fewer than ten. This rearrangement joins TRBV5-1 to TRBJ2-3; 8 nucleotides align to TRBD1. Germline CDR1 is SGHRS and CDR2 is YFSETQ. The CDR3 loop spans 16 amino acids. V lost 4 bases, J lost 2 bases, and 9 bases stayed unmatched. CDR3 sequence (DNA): TGCGCCAGCAGCCAAGGACAGGGCGGGTTCACAGATACGCAGTATTTT. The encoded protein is CASSQGQGGFTDTQYF. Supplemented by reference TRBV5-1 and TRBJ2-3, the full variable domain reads KAGVTQTPRYLIKTRGQQVTLSCSPISGHRSVSWYQQTPGQGLQFLFEYFSETQRNKGNFPGRFSGRQFSNSRSEMNVSTLELGDSALYLCASSQGQGGFTDTQYFGPGTRLTVL.

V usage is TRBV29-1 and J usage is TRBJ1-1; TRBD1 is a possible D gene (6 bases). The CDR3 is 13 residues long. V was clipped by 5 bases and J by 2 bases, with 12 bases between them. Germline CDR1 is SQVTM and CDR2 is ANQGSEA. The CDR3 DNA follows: TGCAGCGTTCGACGGACAGATAACACTGAAGCTTTCTTT. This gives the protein CSVRRTDNTEAFF.

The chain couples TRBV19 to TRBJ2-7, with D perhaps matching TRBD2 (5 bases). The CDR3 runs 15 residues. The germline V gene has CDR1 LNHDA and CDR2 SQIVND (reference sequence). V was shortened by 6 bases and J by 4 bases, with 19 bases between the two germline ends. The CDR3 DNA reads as TGTGCCAGTAGCCTAGCAGGACCCACAACTTACGAGCAGTACTTC. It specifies CASSLAGPTTYEQYF.

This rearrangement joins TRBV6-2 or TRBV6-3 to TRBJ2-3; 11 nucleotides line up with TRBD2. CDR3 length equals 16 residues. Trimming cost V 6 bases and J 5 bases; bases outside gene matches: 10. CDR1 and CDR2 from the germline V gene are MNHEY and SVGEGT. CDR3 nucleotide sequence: TGTGCCAGCAGCCCGACTAGCGGGGAGTTTGTAGATACGCAGTATTTT. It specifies CASSPTSGEFVDTQYF.

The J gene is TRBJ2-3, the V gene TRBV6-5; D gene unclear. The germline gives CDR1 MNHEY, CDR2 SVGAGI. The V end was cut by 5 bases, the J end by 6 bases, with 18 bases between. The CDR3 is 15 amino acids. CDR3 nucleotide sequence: TGTGCCAGCAGTCAGACAATATCCCCCTCCGATACGCAGTATTTT. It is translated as CASSQTISPSDTQYF.

The CDR3 region is CASSLTGNTPQFF. CDR3 DNA: TGTGCCAGCAGCCTGACAGGGAACACACCTCAGTTCTTC. This chain links TRBV13 with TRBJ2-1; 7 bases match TRBD1. Germline CDR1 is PRHDT and CDR2 is FYEKMQ (reference sequence). After removal of 5 bases from V and 13 bases from J, the junction contained 11 bases not matched to a gene. The CDR3 is 13 residues long.

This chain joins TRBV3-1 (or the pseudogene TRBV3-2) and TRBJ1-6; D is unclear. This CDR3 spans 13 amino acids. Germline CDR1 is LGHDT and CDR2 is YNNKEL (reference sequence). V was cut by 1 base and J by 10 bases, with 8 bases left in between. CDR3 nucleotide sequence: TGTGCCAGCAGCCAAGTCCCGGGGTCACCCCTCCACTTT. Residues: CASSQVPGSPLHF.

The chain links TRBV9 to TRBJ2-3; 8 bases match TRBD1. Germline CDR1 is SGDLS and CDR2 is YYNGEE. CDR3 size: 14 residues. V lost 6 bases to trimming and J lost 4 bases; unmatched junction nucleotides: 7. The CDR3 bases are TGTGCCAGCACCAGGGGGCGAAACGCAGATACGCAGTATTTT. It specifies CASTRGRNADTQYF.

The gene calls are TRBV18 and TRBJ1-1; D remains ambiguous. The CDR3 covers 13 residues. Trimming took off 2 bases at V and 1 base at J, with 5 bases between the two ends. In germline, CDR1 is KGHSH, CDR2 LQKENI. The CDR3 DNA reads TGTGCCAGCTCACCATCGGGGAACACTGAAGCTTTCTTT. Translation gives CASSPSGNTEAFF.

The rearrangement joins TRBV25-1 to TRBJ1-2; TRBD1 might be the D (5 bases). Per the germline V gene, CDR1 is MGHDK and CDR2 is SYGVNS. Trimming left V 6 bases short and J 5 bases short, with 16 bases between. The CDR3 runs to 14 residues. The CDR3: CASSTLDSGYGYTF. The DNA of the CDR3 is TGTGCCAGCAGCACCCTAGATTCAGGGTATGGCTACACCTTC.

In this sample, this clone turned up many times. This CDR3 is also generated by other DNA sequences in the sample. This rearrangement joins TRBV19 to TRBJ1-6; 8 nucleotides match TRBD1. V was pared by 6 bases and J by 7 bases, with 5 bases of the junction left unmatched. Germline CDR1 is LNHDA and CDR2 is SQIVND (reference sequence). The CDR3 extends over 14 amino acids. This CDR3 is CASSLQGGNSPLHF. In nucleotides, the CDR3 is TGTGCCAGTAGCCTACAGGGGGGGAATTCACCCCTCCACTTT. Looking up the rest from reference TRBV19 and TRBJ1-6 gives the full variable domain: DGGITQSPKYLFRKEGQNVTLSCEQNLNHDAMYWYRQDPGQGLRLIYYSQIVNDFQKGDIAEGYSVSREKKESFPLTVTSAQKNPTAFYLCASSLQGGNSPLHFGNGTRLTVT.

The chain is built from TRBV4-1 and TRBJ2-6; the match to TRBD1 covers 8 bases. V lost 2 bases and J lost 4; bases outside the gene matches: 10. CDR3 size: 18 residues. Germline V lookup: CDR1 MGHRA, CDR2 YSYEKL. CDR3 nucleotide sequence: TGCGCCAGCAGCCAATTGGGACAGGCGCGCTTCGGGGCCAACGTCCTGACTTTC. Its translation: CASSQLGQARFGANVLTF.

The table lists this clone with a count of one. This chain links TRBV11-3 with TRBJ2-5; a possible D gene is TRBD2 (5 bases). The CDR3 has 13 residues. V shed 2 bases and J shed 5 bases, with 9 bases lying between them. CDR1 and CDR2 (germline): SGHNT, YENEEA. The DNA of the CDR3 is TGTGCCAGCAGCTTACGGGGTCGGGAGACCCAGTACTTC. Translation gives CASSLRGRETQYF.

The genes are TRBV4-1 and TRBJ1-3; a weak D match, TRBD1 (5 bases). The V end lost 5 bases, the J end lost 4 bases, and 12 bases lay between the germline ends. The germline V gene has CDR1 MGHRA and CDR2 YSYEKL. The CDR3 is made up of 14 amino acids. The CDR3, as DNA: TGCGCCAGCAGCTGGGGGGGAGAGGGAAACACCATATATTTT. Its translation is CASSWGGEGNTIYF.

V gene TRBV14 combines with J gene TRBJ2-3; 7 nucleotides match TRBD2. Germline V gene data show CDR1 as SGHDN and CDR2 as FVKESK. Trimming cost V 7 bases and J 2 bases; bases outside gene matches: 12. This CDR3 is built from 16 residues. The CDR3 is CASTPRLAATTDTQYF. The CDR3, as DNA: TGTGCCAGCACACCCCGACTAGCAGCAACCACAGATACGCAGTATTTT.